A single sample gave rise to the 14 T cell receptor beta chains below, sequenced in a study of OX40 agonist ivuxolimab in advanced cancers. Sequenced by immunoSEQ multiplex PCR; TCRdb stores in-frame clones only, minus some. The repertoire holds about 84,000 clones, approximately 89% seen once, with approximately 0.19% in the top ten. The sample in question was CD4+ or CD8+ T cells sorted from blood, obtained in a trial of the OX40 agonist ivuxolimab. The receptors derive from an adult with an advanced solid tumor such as melanoma, head and neck, liver or kidney cancer.

The chain uses TRBV30 and TRBJ2-1, with 7 bases aligning to TRBD2. Trimming at V came to 7 bases and at J to 6 bases, leaving 9 bases not matched to a gene. This CDR3 spans 13 amino acids. Germline V gene data show CDR1 as GTSNPN and CDR2 as SVGIG (reference sequence). The CDR3 here is CASGGRLINEQFF. CDR3 nucleotide sequence: TGTGCCTCGGGGGGACGTCTAATCAATGAGCAGTTCTTC.

The rearrangement uses TRBV4-1 and TRBJ1-1; 7 bases align to TRBD1. V dropped 0 bases and J dropped 7; count of bases not matched to a gene: 8. This CDR3 contains 15 residues. Germline values: CDR1 MGHRA, CDR2 YSYEKL. For the CDR3, the DNA is TGCGCCAGCAGCCAAGACGGTCAGGGGGACCTTGAAGCTTTCTTT. Its protein is CASSQDGQGDLEAFF.

The rearrangement uses TRBV10-2 and TRBJ2-3, with no clear D. This CDR3 contains 14 residues. V was trimmed by 10 bases and J by 0 bases, leaving 14 bases between them. CDR1 is WSHSY, CDR2 SAAADI, per germline. CDR3 protein: CATTFYPSTDTQYF. The CDR3 DNA sequence: TGCGCCACCACGTTTTATCCTAGCACAGATACGCAGTATTTT.

This clone turned up a few times. The chain employs TRBV10-2 and TRBJ1-5, with D possibly being TRBD1 (5 bases). The CDR3 length is 13 residues. Trimming removed 6 bases from V and 7 bases from J, with 13 bases in between. CDR1 is WSHSY, CDR2 SAAADI, per germline. The DNA for the CDR3 is TGCGCCAGCAGAAGGGGTTTTGGACAGCCCCAGCATTTT. It encodes CASRRGFGQPQHF.

The chain carries TRBV7-9 and TRBJ2-7, with TRBD2 matching 8 bases. The ends lost 0 bases at V and 5 bases at J; junction bases unmatched: 3. Germline CDR1 SEHNR, CDR2 FQNEAQ (reference sequence). There are 14 residues in the CDR3. In DNA, the CDR3 is TGTGCCAGCAGCTTAGCCAGCGGGAGCCACGAGCAGTACTTC. Protein sequence: CASSLASGSHEQYF.

This sequence joins TRBV5-4 and TRBJ2-1, with a weak D call TRBD2 (6 bases). V lost 4 bases and J lost 7, with 18 bases in between. This CDR3 has 15 residues. Germline V gives CDR1 SGHNT, CDR2 YYREEE (reference sequence). CDR3 residues: CASSPPTGATNEQFF. As DNA, the CDR3 is TGTGCCAGCAGCCCCCCTACGGGAGCTACAAATGAGCAGTTCTTC.

Turning to this clone: The same CDR3 arises from other DNA sequences in this sample as well. The J gene is TRBJ2-1, the V gene TRBV7-2; 12 nucleotides match TRBD1. Germline V gene data show CDR1 as SGHTA and CDR2 as FQGNSA. The CDR3 sequence is 15 residues long. The V and J ends lost 5 bases and 8 bases, in that order; junction bases with no gene match: 7. The CDR3, as DNA: TGTGCCAGCAGCGAGGGACAGGGGGCGGGTGATGAGCAGTTCTTC. Residues: CASSEGQGAGDEQFF.

The genes are TRBV19 and TRBJ2-6; 8 bases agree with TRBD1. After removal of 5 bases from V and 0 bases from J, the junction contained 6 bases not matched to a gene. The CDR3 extends over 17 amino acids. Germline CDR1 LNHDA, CDR2 SQIVND (reference sequence). The CDR3 nucleotides are TGTGCCAGTAGTTGGACAGGGAGATTCTCTGGGGCCAACGTCCTGACTTTC. This gives the protein CASSWTGRFSGANVLTF.

The genes are TRBV30 and TRBJ2-3, with TRBD1 identical over 7 bases. Germline CDR1 reads GTSNPN; CDR2 reads SVGIG (reference sequence). J was trimmed by 1 base and V by 5 bases; bases with no gene match: 6. This CDR3 comprises 14 residues. Here the CDR3 reads CAWSDRAGTDTQYF. The CDR3 DNA reads as TGTGCCTGGTCCGACAGGGCCGGCACAGATACGCAGTATTTT.

This rearrangement joins TRBV6-5 to TRBJ2-3; D not resolved. Between the trimmed V and J ends, which lost 10 bases and 7 bases, there was a span of 12 bases. This CDR3 comprises 11 residues. From germline, CDR1 is MNHEY and CDR2 SVGAGI. For the CDR3, the DNA is TGTGCCACCTCACGGGCGAATACGCAGTATTTT. The encoded protein is CATSRANTQYF.

The gene calls are TRBV6-6 and TRBJ1-6; 7 positions match TRBD1. V gave up 4 bases and J gave up 6 bases; unmatched junction bases: 6. Germline V gives CDR1 MNHNY, CDR2 SVGAGI (reference sequence). There are 15 residues in the CDR3. CDR3 DNA sequence: TGTGCCAGCAGTTCGTTTACAGGGGTTAATTCACCCCTCCACTTT. Its protein product is CASSSFTGVNSPLHF.

This chain links TRBV6-1 with TRBJ2-1; D gene unclear. The CDR3 spans 14 residues. Deletions cut 5 bases from V and 5 bases from J, with 13 bases between. The V gene's germline CDR1 is MNHNS and CDR2 SASEGT. The CDR3 DNA reads TGTGCCAGCAGTTCCCCTGGGTTACACAATGAGCAGTTCTTC. Translation gives CASSSPGLHNEQFF.

The chain is built from TRBV30 and TRBJ2-7; D gene uncertain. V lost 1 base to trimming and J lost 2 bases, with 9 bases between them. CDR1 and CDR2 from the germline V gene are GTSNPN and SVGIG (reference sequence). This CDR3 has 13 amino acids. CDR3 in amino acids: CAWSGSFPYEQYF. The CDR3 DNA reads as TGTGCCTGGAGTGGGAGTTTCCCCTACGAGCAGTACTTC.

This sequence joins TRBV27 and TRBJ2-1; tentatively, D is TRBD2 (5 bases). The CDR3 has 13 amino acids. Germline V gene sequence: CDR1 MNHEY, CDR2 SMNVEV (reference sequence). V was cut by 0 bases and J by 8 bases, with 8 bases left in between. The CDR3 is CASSLSGADEQFF. CDR3 nucleotide sequence: TGTGCCAGCAGTTTATCGGGAGCGGATGAGCAGTTCTTC.